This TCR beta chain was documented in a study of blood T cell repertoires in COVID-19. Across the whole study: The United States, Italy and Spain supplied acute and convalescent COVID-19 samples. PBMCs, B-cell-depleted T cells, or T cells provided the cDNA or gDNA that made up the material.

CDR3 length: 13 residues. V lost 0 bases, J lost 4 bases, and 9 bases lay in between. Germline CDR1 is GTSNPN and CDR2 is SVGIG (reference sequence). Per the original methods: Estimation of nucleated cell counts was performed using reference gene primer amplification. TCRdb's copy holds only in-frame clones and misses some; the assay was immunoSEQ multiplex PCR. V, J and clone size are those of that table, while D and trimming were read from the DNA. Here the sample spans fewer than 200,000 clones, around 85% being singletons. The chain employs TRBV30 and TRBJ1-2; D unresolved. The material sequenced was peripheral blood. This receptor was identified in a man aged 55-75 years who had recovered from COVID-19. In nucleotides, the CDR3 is TGTGCCTGGAGTGTAACGGACTGCTATGGCTACACCTTC. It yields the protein CAWSVTDCYGYTF.